This T cell receptor (beta chain) was identified in a study of CD8+ T cells in alopecia areata. Germline V CDR1 and CDR2: SGHTA, FQGTGA. This CDR3 region has 14 residues. Trimming cost V 9 bases and J 0 bases, with 11 bases left between them. Documented treatment: oral pan-JAK inhibitor, 5-10 mg twice daily. Isolated RNA was reverse transcribed into cDNA used as the sequencing template. Data came from immunoSEQ multiplex PCR; TCRdb stores just in-frame clones and leaves some out. The profile shows 150,000 to 200,000 clones, roughly 70% of them singletons. The clonotype originates from a human donor with alopecia areata. V is TRBV7-3 and J is TRBJ2-2, with D perhaps TRBD1 (6 bases). The material was CD4+ T cells sorted from blood, obtained around week 50, from a patient treated with tofacitinib. The CDR3: CARGQLPNTGELFF. CDR3 bases: TGTGCCAGGGGACAACTGCCGAACACCGGGGAGCTGTTTTTT.